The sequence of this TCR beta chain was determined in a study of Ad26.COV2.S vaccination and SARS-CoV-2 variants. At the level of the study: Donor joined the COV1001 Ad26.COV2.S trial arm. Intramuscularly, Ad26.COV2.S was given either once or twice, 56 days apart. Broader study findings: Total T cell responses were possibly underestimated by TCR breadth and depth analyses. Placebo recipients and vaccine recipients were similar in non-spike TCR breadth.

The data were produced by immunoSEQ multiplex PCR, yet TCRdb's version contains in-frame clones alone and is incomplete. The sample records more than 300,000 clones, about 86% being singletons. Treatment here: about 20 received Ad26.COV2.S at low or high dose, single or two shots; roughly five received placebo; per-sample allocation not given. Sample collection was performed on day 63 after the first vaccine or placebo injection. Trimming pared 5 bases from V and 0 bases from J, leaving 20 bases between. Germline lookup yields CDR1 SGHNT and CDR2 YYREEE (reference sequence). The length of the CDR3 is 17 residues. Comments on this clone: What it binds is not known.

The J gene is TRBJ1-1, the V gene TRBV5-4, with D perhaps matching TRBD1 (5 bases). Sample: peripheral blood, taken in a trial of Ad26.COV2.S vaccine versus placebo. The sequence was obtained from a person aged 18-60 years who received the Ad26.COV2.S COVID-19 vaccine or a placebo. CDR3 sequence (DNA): TGTGCCAGCAGTCCTGGAATTGGGGGGGGACTGAACACTGAAGCTTTCTTT. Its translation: CASSPGIGGGLNTEAFF.